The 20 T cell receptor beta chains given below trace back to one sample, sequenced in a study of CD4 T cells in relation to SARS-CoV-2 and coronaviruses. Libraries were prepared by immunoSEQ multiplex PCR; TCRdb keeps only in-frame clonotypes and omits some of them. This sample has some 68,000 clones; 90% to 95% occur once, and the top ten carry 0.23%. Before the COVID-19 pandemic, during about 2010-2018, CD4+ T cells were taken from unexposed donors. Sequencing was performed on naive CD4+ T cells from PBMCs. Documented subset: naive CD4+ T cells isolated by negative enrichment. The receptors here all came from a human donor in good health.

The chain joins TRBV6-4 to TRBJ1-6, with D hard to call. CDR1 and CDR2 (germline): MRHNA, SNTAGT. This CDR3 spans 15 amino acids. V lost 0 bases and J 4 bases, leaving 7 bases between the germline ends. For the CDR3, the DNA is TGTGCCAGCAGTGACTCGATGGGGTATAATTCACCCCTCCACTTT. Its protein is CASSDSMGYNSPLHF.

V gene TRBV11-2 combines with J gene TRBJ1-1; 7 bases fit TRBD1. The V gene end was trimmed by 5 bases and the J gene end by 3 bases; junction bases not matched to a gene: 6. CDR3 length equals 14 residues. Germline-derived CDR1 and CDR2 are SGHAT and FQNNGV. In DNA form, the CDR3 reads TGTGCCAGCAGCCTGCAGGGGGTCTACACTGAAGCTTTCTTT. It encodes CASSLQGVYTEAFF.

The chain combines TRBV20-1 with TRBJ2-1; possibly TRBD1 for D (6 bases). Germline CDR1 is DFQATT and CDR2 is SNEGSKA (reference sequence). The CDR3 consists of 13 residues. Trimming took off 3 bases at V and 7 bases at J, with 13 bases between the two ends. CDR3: CSASRTVRNEQFF. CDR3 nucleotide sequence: TGCAGTGCTAGTCGGACAGTAAGGAATGAGCAGTTCTTC.

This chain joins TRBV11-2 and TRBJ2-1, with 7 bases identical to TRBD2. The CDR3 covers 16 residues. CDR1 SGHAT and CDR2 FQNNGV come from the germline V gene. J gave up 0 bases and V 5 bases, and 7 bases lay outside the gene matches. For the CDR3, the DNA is TGTGCCAGCAGCCCCGGGGAGGGGAGCTCCTACAATGAGCAGTTCTTC. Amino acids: CASSPGEGSSYNEQFF.

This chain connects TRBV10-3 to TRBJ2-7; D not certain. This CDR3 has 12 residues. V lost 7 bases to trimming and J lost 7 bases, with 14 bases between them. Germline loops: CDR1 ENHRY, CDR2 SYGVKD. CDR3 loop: CAINRSGPEQYF. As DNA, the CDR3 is TGTGCCATCAATCGTTCTGGACCGGAGCAGTACTTC.

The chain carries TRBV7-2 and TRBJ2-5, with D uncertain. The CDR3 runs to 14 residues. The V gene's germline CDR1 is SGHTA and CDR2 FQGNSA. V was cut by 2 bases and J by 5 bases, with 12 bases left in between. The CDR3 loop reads CASSLTAPWETQYF. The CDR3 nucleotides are TGTGCCAGCAGCTTAACGGCACCTTGGGAGACCCAGTACTTC.

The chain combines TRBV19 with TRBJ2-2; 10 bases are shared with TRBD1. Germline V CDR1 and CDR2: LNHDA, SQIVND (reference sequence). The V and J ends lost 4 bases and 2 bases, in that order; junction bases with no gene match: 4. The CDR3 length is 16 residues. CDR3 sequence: CASSTRDRGNTGELFF. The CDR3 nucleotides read TGTGCCAGTAGTACACGGGACAGGGGCAACACCGGGGAGCTGTTTTTT.

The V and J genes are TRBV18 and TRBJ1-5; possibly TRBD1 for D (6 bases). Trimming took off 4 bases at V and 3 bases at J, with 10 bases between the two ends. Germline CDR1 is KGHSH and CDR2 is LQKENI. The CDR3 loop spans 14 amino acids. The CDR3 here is CASSLQGDNQPQHF. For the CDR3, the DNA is TGTGCCAGCTCACTACAGGGAGACAATCAGCCCCAGCATTTT.

CDR3 nucleotide sequence: TGTGCCAGCGCCGGGGGGCCAGCCAAAAACATTCAGTACTTC. It translates to CASAGGPAKNIQYF. The V gene is TRBV9, the J gene TRBJ2-4; possibly TRBD2 for D (7 bases). Germline V gene sequence: CDR1 SGDLS, CDR2 YYNGEE. The CDR3 consists of 14 residues. Trimming removed 7 bases from V and 0 bases from J, with 11 bases in between.

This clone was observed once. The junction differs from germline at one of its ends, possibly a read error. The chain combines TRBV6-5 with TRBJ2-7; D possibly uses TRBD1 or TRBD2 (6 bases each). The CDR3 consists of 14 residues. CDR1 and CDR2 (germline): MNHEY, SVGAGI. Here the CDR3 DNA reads TGTGCCAGCAGCTACTCTAGGGGGGCGGGAGAGCAGTACTTC. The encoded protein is CASSYSRGAGEQYF.

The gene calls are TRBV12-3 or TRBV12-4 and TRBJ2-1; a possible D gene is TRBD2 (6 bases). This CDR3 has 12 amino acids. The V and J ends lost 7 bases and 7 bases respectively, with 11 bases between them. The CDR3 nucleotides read TGTGCCAGCAAGGGGACTGCTAATGAGCAGTTCTTC. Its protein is CASKGTANEQFF.

CDR3 loop: CASSISHEQYF. DNA of the CDR3: TGTGCCAGCAGCATATCCCACGAGCAGTACTTC. The V gene is TRBV5-8, the J gene TRBJ2-7, with D unresolved. The CDR3 is 11 residues long. Trimming took off 4 bases at V and 5 bases at J, with 7 bases between the two ends. CDR1 is SGHTS, CDR2 YDEGEE, per germline.

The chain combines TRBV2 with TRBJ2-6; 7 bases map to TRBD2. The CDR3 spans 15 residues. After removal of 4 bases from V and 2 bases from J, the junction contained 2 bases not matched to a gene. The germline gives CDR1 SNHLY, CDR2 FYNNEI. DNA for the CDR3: TGTGCCAGCAGTGGTCGGGGGGCTGGGGCCAACGTCCTGACTTTC. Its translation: CASSGRGAGANVLTF.

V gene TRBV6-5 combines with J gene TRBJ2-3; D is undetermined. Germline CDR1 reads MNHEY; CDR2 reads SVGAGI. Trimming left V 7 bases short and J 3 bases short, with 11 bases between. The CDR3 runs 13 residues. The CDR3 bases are TGTGCCAGCAACCTGTTTCCTACAGATACGCAGTATTTT. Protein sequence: CASNLFPTDTQYF.

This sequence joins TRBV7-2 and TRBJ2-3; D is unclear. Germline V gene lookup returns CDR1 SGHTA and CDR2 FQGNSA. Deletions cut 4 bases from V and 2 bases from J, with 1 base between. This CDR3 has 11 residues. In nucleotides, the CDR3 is TGTGCCAGCAGCTACACAGATACGCAGTATTTT. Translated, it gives CASSYTDTQYF.

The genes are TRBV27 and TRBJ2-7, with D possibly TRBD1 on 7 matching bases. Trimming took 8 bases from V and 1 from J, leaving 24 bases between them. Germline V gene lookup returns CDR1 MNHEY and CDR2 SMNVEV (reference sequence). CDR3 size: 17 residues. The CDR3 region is CASARGTDPEGSYEQYF. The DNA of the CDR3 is TGTGCCAGCGCTCGGGGGACAGACCCGGAGGGTTCCTACGAGCAGTACTTC.

This chain's CDR3 is CASSRETSGVLYNEQFF. The CDR3 DNA reads TGTGCCAGTAGCCGTGAGACTAGCGGGGTACTCTACAATGAGCAGTTCTTC. This rearrangement joins TRBV19 to TRBJ2-1; 11 nucleotides match TRBD2. The trim removed 6 bases at V and 3 bases at J, leaving 10 bases unmatched. Per the germline V gene, CDR1 is LNHDA and CDR2 is SQIVND (reference sequence). This CDR3 region has 17 residues.

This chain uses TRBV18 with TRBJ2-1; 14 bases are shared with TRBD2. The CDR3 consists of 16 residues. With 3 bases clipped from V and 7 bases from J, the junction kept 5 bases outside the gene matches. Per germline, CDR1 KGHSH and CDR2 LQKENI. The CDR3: CASSPGLAGVRNEQFF. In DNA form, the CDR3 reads TGTGCCAGCTCACCGGGACTAGCGGGAGTCAGGAATGAGCAGTTCTTC.

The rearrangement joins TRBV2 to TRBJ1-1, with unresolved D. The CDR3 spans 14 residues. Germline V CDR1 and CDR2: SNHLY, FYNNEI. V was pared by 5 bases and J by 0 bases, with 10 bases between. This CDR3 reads CASSLIEMNTEAFF. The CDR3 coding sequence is TGTGCCAGCAGTTTGATAGAGATGAACACTGAAGCTTTCTTT.

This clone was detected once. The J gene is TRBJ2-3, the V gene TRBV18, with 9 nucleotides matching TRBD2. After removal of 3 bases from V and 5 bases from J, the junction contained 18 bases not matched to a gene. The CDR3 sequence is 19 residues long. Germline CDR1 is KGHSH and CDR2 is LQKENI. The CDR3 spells CASSPRIERGANYLDTQYF. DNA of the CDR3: TGTGCCAGCTCACCGAGAATAGAGCGGGGGGCCAACTATTTAGATACGCAGTATTTT. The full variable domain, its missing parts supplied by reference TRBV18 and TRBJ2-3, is NAGVMQNPRHLVRRRGQEARLRCSPMKGHSHVYWYRQLPEEGLKFMVYLQKENIIDESGMPKERFSAEFPKEGPSILRIQQVVRGDSAAYFCASSPRIERGANYLDTQYFGPGTRLTVL.